The entry below gives a single TCR beta chain sequence along with its context. Antigen specificity is unknown. This entry comes from a study of cytomegalovirus exposure and HLA in healthy donors. TCRdb's copy holds only in-frame clones and misses some; the assay was immunoSEQ multiplex PCR. The sample holds some 170,000 clones; about 90% are singletons and the top ten take under 7%. The germline V gene encodes CDR1 SGHVS and CDR2 FQNEAQ. V was cut by 2 bases and J by 8 bases, with 18 bases left in between. This CDR3 contains 15 residues. Broader study findings: Confirmation in vitro established that a few CMV-associated chains were specific for CMV antigens.

V is TRBV7-8 and J is TRBJ1-1; D is possibly TRBD1 (5 bases). This TCR was sampled from a woman younger than 45 in good health and CMV-seronegative. The sample was PBMCs. The CDR3 region has the DNA TGTGCCAGCAGCTTATTTTCGAGTGGGGGTTCAGAAGCTTTCTTT. It codes for CASSLFSSGGSEAFF.